This TCR beta chain was obtained from a study of T cells in tumors after PD-1 blockade. The V gene lost 9 bases and the J gene lost 3 bases, with 17 bases spanning the gap. This CDR3 comprises 14 residues. CDR1 SEHNR and CDR2 FQNEAQ come from the germline V gene (reference sequence). Clones were sequenced by immunoSEQ multiplex PCR, and TCRdb holds only the in-frame ones, with some missing. The table includes 9,000 to 15,000 clones, approximately 63% detected once. This clonotype originated in a human donor with basal cell carcinoma. The gene calls are TRBV7-9 and TRBJ1-2; D is unclear. The source was tumor tissue, collected before anti-PD-1 treatment. CDR3 sequence: CASQKDGNDYGYTF. The CDR3 coding sequence is TGTGCCAGTCAGAAGGACGGGAACGACTATGGCTACACCTTC.